Presented here are 16 T cell receptor beta chains from one specimen sequenced in a study of T cell repertoires in cytomegalovirus infection. One entry per CDR3 protein results from TCRdb running MiXCR on the reads. The repertoire has around 740,000 distinct CDR3 sequences, less than 40% of them found once; the top ten carry 2.8%. The source material was PBMCs. These TCRs come from a human donor in good health (CMV status not recorded). Some clones in this sample may be carry-over from other donors' samples.

This clonotype has more than one count but fewer than ten. This chain connects TRBV7-9 to TRBJ1-2; TRBD1 might be the D (5 bases). The V end was cut by 5 bases, the J end by 7 bases, with 23 bases between. There are 16 residues in the CDR3. Germline-derived CDR1 and CDR2 are SEHNR and FQNEAQ (reference sequence). CDR3 coding DNA: TGTGCCAGCAGCGAAATACCAGGGCCCGCAAGTGGTGGCTACACCTTC. This sequence encodes CASSEIPGPASGGYTF. The full variable domain, rest sourced from reference TRBV7-9 and TRBJ1-2, is DTGVSQNPRHKITKRGQNVTFRCDPISEHNRLYWYRQTLGQGPEFLTYFQNEAQLEKSRLLSDRFSAERPKGSFSTLEIQRTEQGDSAMYLCASSEIPGPASGGYTFGSGTRLTVV.

This clonotype occurred a few times. This sequence joins TRBV6-1 and TRBJ2-7; D ambiguous. The CDR3 sequence is 14 residues long. Trimming pared 5 bases from V and 0 bases from J, leaving 11 bases between. Germline-derived CDR1 and CDR2 are MNHNS and SASEGT. The CDR3 nucleotides are TGTGCCAGCAGTTACCACAGAAGCTCCTACGAGCAGTACTTC. Translating it yields CASSYHRSSYEQYF.

V and J are TRBV20-1 and TRBJ2-1, with TRBD2 as a possible D gene (5 bases). The CDR3 has 14 residues. Trimming shortened V by 0 bases and J by 4 bases, and 10 bases separated the two germline ends. In germline, CDR1 is DFQATT, CDR2 SNEGSKA (reference sequence). DNA of the CDR3: TGCAGTGCTAGAGATCGGACGGGATACAATGAGCAGTTCTTC. Translating it yields CSARDRTGYNEQFF.

This clonotype has more than one count but fewer than ten. This chain uses TRBV7-2 with TRBJ2-4; a weak D match, TRBD1 (6 bases). The CDR3 covers 15 residues. Trimming took 2 bases from V and 6 from J, leaving 14 bases between them. Germline assignment: CDR1 SGHTA and CDR2 FQGNSA. For the CDR3, the DNA is TGTGCCAGCAGCTTACAGTCAGGGGTGGGAAACATTCAGTACTTC. Translation gives CASSLQSGVGNIQYF.

This clonotype came up many times. The J gene is TRBJ1-1, the V gene TRBV7-8, with D unclear. This CDR3 has 15 amino acids. Germline CDR1 and CDR2: SGHVS and FQNEAQ. V was shortened by 5 bases and J by 0 bases, with 13 bases between the two germline ends. CDR3 sequence: CASSPGRVMNTEAFF. The CDR3 coding sequence is TGTGCCAGCAGCCCAGGACGGGTGATGAACACTGAAGCTTTCTTT.

This clonotype has at least ten counts. The chain recombines TRBV7-6 with TRBJ2-3; D gene uncertain. CDR1 SGHVS and CDR2 FNYEAQ come from the germline V gene. The CDR3 has 14 residues. Deletions cut 3 bases from V and 1 base from J, with 8 bases between. This CDR3 is CASSLGIRTDTQYF. Written as DNA, the CDR3 is TGTGCCAGCAGCTTGGGAATCCGCACAGATACGCAGTATTTT.

As regards this clonotype: The CDR3 end shows no conserved phenylalanine or tryptophan, and so a read error is likely. The genes are TRBV7-2 and TRBJ2-7, with TRBD2 matching 7 bases. Germline values: CDR1 SGHTA, CDR2 FQGNSA. V was pared by 5 bases and J by 6 bases, with 7 bases of the junction left unmatched. This CDR3 contains 13 residues. The DNA of the CDR3 is TGTGCCAGCAGCCCTGTACTAGCGCTCGAGCAGTACTGC. This gives the protein CASSPVLALEQYC.

This clonotype was counted between two and nine times. The chain uses TRBV7-2 and TRBJ1-4, with 10 bases matching TRBD1. CDR1 is SGHTA, CDR2 FQGNSA, per germline. J was trimmed by 8 bases and V by 3 bases; bases with no gene match: 3. This CDR3 has 14 residues. Written as DNA, the CDR3 is TGTGCCAGCAGCTTGAAGGGACAGGGGGAAAAACTGTTTTTT. Translating it yields CASSLKGQGEKLFF.

V usage is TRBV3-1 and J usage is TRBJ2-7; no clear D. V lost 1 base to trimming and J lost 2 bases, with 6 bases between them. The CDR3 length is 13 residues. The V gene's germline CDR1 is LGHDT and CDR2 YNNKEL (reference sequence). Here the CDR3 DNA reads TGTGCCAGCAGCCAAGCCCCCCCCTACGAGCAGTACTTC. This encodes CASSQAPPYEQYF.

The rearrangement uses TRBV20-1 and TRBJ2-5, with 13 bases lining up with TRBD2. The CDR3 extends over 16 amino acids. V trimming: 2 bases; J trimming: 3 bases; junction bases outside the gene matches: 6. Germline V gene sequence: CDR1 DFQATT, CDR2 SNEGSKA (reference sequence). The CDR3 reads CSARPWTSGRKETQYF. In nucleotides, the CDR3 is TGCAGTGCTAGACCTTGGACTAGCGGGAGAAAAGAGACCCAGTACTTC.

This chain uses TRBV28 with TRBJ2-1; D not resolved. The V gene lost 11 bases and the J gene lost 7 bases, with 12 bases spanning the gap. Germline CDR1 MDHEN, CDR2 SYDVKM. The CDR3 covers 11 residues. CDR3 region: CASSTLNEQFF. DNA for the CDR3: TGTGCCTCCTCTACCTTAAATGAGCAGTTCTTC.

The rearrangement links TRBV12-3 or TRBV12-4 to TRBJ1-3, with a possible D match to TRBD1 (5 bases). Trimming took 5 bases from V and 0 from J, leaving 14 bases between them. The CDR3 runs to 16 residues. Written as DNA, the CDR3 is TGTGCCAGCAGTCAACACAGGTCCGCCTCTGGAAACACCATATATTTT. It codes for CASSQHRSASGNTIYF.

This clonotype came up many times. The rearrangement joins TRBV10-2 to TRBJ2-5; unclear D gene. This CDR3 has 9 residues. Germline lookup yields CDR1 WSHSY and CDR2 SAAADI. The V gene lost 8 bases and the J gene lost 4 bases, with 2 bases spanning the gap. CDR3 loop: CASGETQYF. In DNA, the CDR3 is TGCGCCAGCGGAGAGACCCAGTACTTC.

A few counts support this clonotype. The chain uses TRBV5-6 and TRBJ2-3, with D tentatively TRBD1 (5 bases). The CDR3 length is 16 residues. From germline, CDR1 is SGHDT and CDR2 YYEEEE. V was trimmed by 0 bases and J by 2 bases, leaving 13 bases between them. In nucleotides, the CDR3 is TGTGCCAGCAGCTTGGGCAGGGTCGCCTTCACAGATACGCAGTATTTT. Its protein is CASSLGRVAFTDTQYF. The whole variable domain, remainder taken from reference TRBV5-6 and TRBJ2-3, is DAGVTQSPTHLIKTRGQQVTLRCSPKSGHDTVSWYQQALGQGPQFIFQYYEEEERQRGNFPDRFSGHQFPNYSSELNVNALLLGDSALYLCASSLGRVAFTDTQYFGPGTRLTVL.

To note about this clonotype: A much more abundant neighbour one base away suggests this may be a read error. V and J are TRBV6-1 and TRBJ1-5, with D unresolved. This CDR3 region has 19 residues. Germline lookup yields CDR1 MNHNS and CDR2 SASEGT. The CDR3 sequence: CSSSEELFWGTYSNQPQHF. The CDR3, as DNA: TGTTCCAGCAGTGAAGAGTTGTTCTGGGGAACTTATAGCAATCAGCCCCAGCATTTT.

This clonotype was recorded a few times. The rearrangement uses TRBV19 and TRBJ1-2, with a weak D call TRBD1 (5 bases). In germline, CDR1 is LNHDA, CDR2 SQIVND (reference sequence). The ends were cut back, 5 bases at V and 4 bases at J, with 11 bases in the middle. The CDR3 spans 13 residues. CDR3 region: CASSRGVAYGYTF. As DNA, the CDR3 is TGTGCCAGTAGTCGGGGGGTCGCCTATGGCTACACCTTC.